This T cell receptor (beta chain) originates from a study of shared clonotypes between healthy human individuals. TCRdb's table, derived via immunoSEQ multiplex PCR, lists solely in-frame clones and lacks some. The table shows approximately 650,000 clones, with around 95% occurring only once. Deletions cut 3 bases from V and 3 bases from J, with 11 bases between. This CDR3 contains 14 residues. Germline V CDR1 and CDR2: MNHNS, SASEGT. CD45RO-negative CD8 cells positively selected for CCR7 made up the naive population, which excluded terminally differentiated effector memory CD45RA+ cells. The sequence was collected from a woman aged 25-40 years in good health. The material sequenced was naive CD8+ T cells sorted from blood. The chain couples TRBV6-1 to TRBJ1-1; D gene ambiguous. The CDR3 DNA reads as TGTGCCAGCAGTGATAGGTTGGAACACACTGAAGCTTTCTTT. This sequence encodes CASSDRLEHTEAFF.